This paragraph covers one T cell receptor (beta chain) sequence. This clone was seen only once. Its recognized antigen is unknown. No much larger clone exists at a distance of one base, and base qualities are not known. This specimen's time point label, per the study, means: baseline before first vaccination. The vaccinee samples were drawn from two UK trials, COV001 and COV002, one of which was a single-blind randomized controlled phase 2/3 trial testing AZD1222 (ChAdOx1 nCoV-19) in healthy adults. For TCRbeta chain sequencing, PBMC samples were collected from trial participants at day 0 and at day 28 after the second dose. The data were taken from a study of T cell responses to AZD1222 COVID-19 vaccine (dated by TCRdb to about 2021). Regarding the research as a whole: AZD1222 recipients whose second dose came at about 4 weeks and those whose second dose came at about 12 weeks were combined into one group, since spike-specific TCR depth and breadth did not differ between the two schedules. A total of 233 trial participants underwent TCR sequencing, of whom 207 had received two doses of AZD1222 and around 25 had received two doses of the MenACWY control vaccine. Trial participants were enrolled into age subgroups of 18-55, 56-69 and 70-plus years, which contained approximately 150, 30 and 60 TCR-sequenced participants, respectively.

The CDR3 regions of human TCRbeta chains were analyzed by immunosequencing. Turning to the authors' computational methods: TCRs in the repertoires were compared against a reference library of SARS-CoV-2-specific TCRs that had been generated with the MIRA antigen-specificity platform. Breadth was defined as the fraction of unique TCRs that were SARS-CoV-2-associated, and depth was defined as the fraction of total T cells that were SARS-CoV-2-associated. Each spike-specific TCR was assigned to its reactive spike region and to a CD4 or CD8 class using the MIRA data. Log10-transformed breadth and depth values were compared by one-way ANOVA with Sidak's multiple comparisons tests. TCRdb mirrors the immuneACCESS table, restricted to in-frame sequences. Some clones are absent from its copies; in checked studies, under half trace to an unresolved V gene, and the reason for the others is unknown. That table furnishes V, J and clone size, whereas the DNA furnished D and trimming. The sample records some 150,000 clones, around 92% of which are singletons. Under 3.5% of the sample is in the top ten clones.

General findings and caveats noted by the study authors: Vaccine-associated CD4 TCRs spanned the whole spike protein, with dominant responses in regions 160-218 and 743-854. Because no day 14 peak-response samples were available, repertoires were characterized only after the peak T cell response. Participants were mostly white British and included more females than males, and it was suggested by the authors that clonal diversity may have been underestimated. After two AZD1222 doses, both the breadth and the depth of spike-specific TCRs were significantly higher than at day 0 and than in MenACWY recipients. Conclusions about previously exposed vaccinees are limited, since just 5 or 6 AZD1222 recipients were seropositive for SARS-CoV-2 at baseline. Nearly half of unique spike-specific TCRs reportedly recognized epitopes outside regions mutated in the B.1.351 and B.1.1.7 variants. The 56-69-year group was small, and its depth increase did not reach significance, likely because of low power.

The CDR3 sequence holds 17 residues, the cysteine and phenylalanine included. Solely the CDR3 DNA is kept, with 51 bases framed from the first base. Trimming costs V 6 bases and J 4 bases, and their ends lie 24 bases apart. CDR1 and CDR2 are read off the germline V gene as MDHEN and SYDVKM. The TCR comes from an adult in good health. Recombination connected TRBV28 to TRBJ1-1, with TRBD1 as a weak D call on 5 bases. This sample comprised peripheral blood, obtained on day 0 of AZD1222 vaccination. The nucleotide sequence reads as follows: TGTGCCAGCAGGGATTCCCTAGGACGGGGGACGGCCACTGAAGCTTTCTTT. It is translated as CASRDSLGRGTATEAFF.